Listed below are T cell receptor beta chains from one sample, sequenced in a study of cytomegalovirus exposure and HLA in healthy donors. The method was immunoSEQ multiplex PCR; TCRdb's version includes in-frame clones alone and lacks a portion of them. This table holds about 300,000 clones, roughly 89% found once. The sequenced material came from PBMCs. Source of these receptors: a man aged 35 to 55 in good health and CMV-seropositive. The CDR3 runs from the conserved cysteine through the conserved F or W. The order of the fields is CDR3 DNA, CDR3 protein, J gene, V gene, D gene, clone size. The D gene is left open where the match is weak. Size values are once, few and many counts, or a class for expanded clones, and some rows have none.

TGTGCCAGTAGTATCCCGGGACAGGGAACCCACCGTCCCCAGCATTTT,CASSIPGQGTHRPQHF,TRBJ1-5,TRBV19,TRBD1,.
TGTGCCAGCAGTGATTGGGCGTTGAGCTCCTACGAGCAGTACTTC,CASSDWALSSYEQYF,TRBJ2-7,TRBV28,.,.
TGTGCCAGCAGTTACGCCACTAGCGCCGGGGAGCTGTTTTTT,CASSYATSAGELFF,TRBJ2-2,TRBV6-5,TRBD2,.
TGCGCCAGCAGCCAGGGGACAGGGGGCAACGAAAAACTGTTTTTT,CASSQGTGGNEKLFF,TRBJ1-4,TRBV4-3,TRBD1,few
TGCGCCAGCAGCGACCCTAGCGGGAGTATAAATGAGCAGTTCTTC,CASSDPSGSINEQFF,TRBJ2-1,TRBV5-1,TRBD2,.
TGTGCCAGCAGTTTGACCGGGACAGGGAACTACGAGCAGTACTTC,CASSLTGTGNYEQYF,TRBJ2-7,TRBV27,TRBD1,.
TGCGCCAGCAGCCAAGACCCGACCTCGACTCTTGGGGCCAACGTCCTGACTTTC,CASSQDPTSTLGANVLTF,TRBJ2-6,TRBV4-1,.,.
TGTGCCAGCTCACCAGGAACGGGGACAGATACGCAGTATTTT,CASSPGTGTDTQYF,TRBJ2-3,TRBV18,.,.
TGTGCCAGCAGCTTATGGGGGGGCCCCGAGCAGTTCTTC,CASSLWGGPEQFF,TRBJ2-1,TRBV11-2,.,.
TGCAGCGTTGAACCTACAGGGAACGAGCAGTTCTTC,CSVEPTGNEQFF,TRBJ2-1,TRBV29-1,.,once
TGTGCCATCAGTGAGAGGACAGGGAATAGTAATGGCTACACCTTC,CAISERTGNSNGYTF,TRBJ1-2,TRBV10-3,TRBD1,.
TGTGCCAGCAGCTTAGATCTGGGGGGACTATCCTACGAGCAGTACTTC,CASSLDLGGLSYEQYF,TRBJ2-7,TRBV11-2,TRBD2,.
TGTGCCAGCAGCGACAGGGGCTCTTCTGGGCCCCAGCATTTT,CASSDRGSSGPQHF,TRBJ1-5,TRBV21-1,.,.
TGTGCCAGCAGCTTGGGGTTCCCTAGGGGGCTGTTAGCTTTCTTT,CASSLGFPRGLLAFF,TRBJ1-1,TRBV5-5,TRBD1,.
TGTGCCAGCAGGAAGACAGGGAACTATGGCTACACCTTC,CASRKTGNYGYTF,TRBJ1-2,TRBV6-5,TRBD1,.
TGTGCCAGCAGCCCCCCTGCCAGGGCATGGGATAATGAGCAGTTCTTC,CASSPPARAWDNEQFF,TRBJ2-1,TRBV9,.,.
TGTGCCAGCAGCTCCAATAACCTCCTAGGCAATGAGCAGTTCTTC,CASSSNNLLGNEQFF,TRBJ2-1,TRBV7-2,.,.
TGTGCCAGCAGCTTGGGAGGGTTTGTCAATCAGCCCCAGCATTTT,CASSLGGFVNQPQHF,TRBJ1-5,TRBV5-5,.,once
TGCGCCAGCAGCTTGCTAGGGACTAGCGGGGCGTACAATGAGCAGTTCTTC,CASSLLGTSGAYNEQFF,TRBJ2-1,TRBV5-1,TRBD2,.
TGCGCCAGCAGCCAAGATTGGGGGGTTAACTATGGCTACACCTTC,CASSQDWGVNYGYTF,TRBJ1-2,TRBV4-3,.,.
TGTGCCAGCAGCTTGGGACAGGGTCGTCAGCCCCAGCATTTT,CASSLGQGRQPQHF,TRBJ1-5,TRBV5-6,TRBD1,.
TGTGCCAGCAGCTGGGGACTAGCGGCCGGGGAGCTGTTTTTT,CASSWGLAAGELFF,TRBJ2-2,TRBV7-2,TRBD2,few
TGTGCCAGCAGCACCAGACTAGCGGGTCCTAGCACAGATACGCAGTATTTT,CASSTRLAGPSTDTQYF,TRBJ2-3,TRBV7-6,TRBD2,.
TGTGCCAGCAGCTTTGTCGGACAGGTGAACACTGAAGCTTTCTTT,CASSFVGQVNTEAFF,TRBJ1-1,TRBV5-6,TRBD1,few
TGTGCCACCAGCAGAGATCAGGTCCAACAGGGGGCTCGGAAAAAACTGTTTTTT,CATSRDQVQQGARKKLFF,TRBJ1-4,TRBV15,TRBD1,.
TGTGCCAGCAGTTTTGTGAGCGGCACTGGCACAGATACGCAGTATTTT,CASSFVSGTGTDTQYF,TRBJ2-3,TRBV28,.,.
TGTGCCAGCAGCGTACGGGCTAGCGGGGGCACAGATACGCAGTATTTT,CASSVRASGGTDTQYF,TRBJ2-3,TRBV9,TRBD2,.